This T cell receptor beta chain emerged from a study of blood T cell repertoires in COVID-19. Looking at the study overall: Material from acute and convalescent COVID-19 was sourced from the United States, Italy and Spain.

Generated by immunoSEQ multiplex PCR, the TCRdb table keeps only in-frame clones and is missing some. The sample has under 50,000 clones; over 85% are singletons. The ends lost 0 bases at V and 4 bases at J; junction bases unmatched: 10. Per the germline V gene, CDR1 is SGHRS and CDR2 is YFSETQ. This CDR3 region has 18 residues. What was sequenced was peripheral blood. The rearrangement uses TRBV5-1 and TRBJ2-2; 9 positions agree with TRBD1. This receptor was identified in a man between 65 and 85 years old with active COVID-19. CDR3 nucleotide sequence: TGCGCCAGCAGCTTGGTACAGGGGGCTGTTATCGGCACCGGGGAGCTGTTTTTT. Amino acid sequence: CASSLVQGAVIGTGELFF.